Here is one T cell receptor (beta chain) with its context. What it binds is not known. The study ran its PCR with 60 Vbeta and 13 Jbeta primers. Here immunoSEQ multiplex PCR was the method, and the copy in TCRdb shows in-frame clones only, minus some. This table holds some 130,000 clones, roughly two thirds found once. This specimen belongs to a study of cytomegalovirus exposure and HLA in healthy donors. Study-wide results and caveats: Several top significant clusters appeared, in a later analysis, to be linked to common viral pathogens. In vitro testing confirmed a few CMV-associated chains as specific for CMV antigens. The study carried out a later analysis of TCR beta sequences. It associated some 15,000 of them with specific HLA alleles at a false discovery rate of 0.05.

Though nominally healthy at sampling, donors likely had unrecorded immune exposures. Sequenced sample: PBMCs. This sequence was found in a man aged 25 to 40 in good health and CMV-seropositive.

In DNA form, the CDR3 reads TGTGCCAGCAGTCAAACAGGGAGCTTGAACACTGAAGCTTTCTTT. It encodes CASSQTGSLNTEAFF. V gene TRBV6-5 combines with J gene TRBJ1-1, with D maybe TRBD1 (6 bases). The germline V gene has CDR1 MNHEY and CDR2 SVGAGI. This CDR3 region has 15 residues. V gave up 5 bases and J gave up 0 bases, with 13 bases separating them.